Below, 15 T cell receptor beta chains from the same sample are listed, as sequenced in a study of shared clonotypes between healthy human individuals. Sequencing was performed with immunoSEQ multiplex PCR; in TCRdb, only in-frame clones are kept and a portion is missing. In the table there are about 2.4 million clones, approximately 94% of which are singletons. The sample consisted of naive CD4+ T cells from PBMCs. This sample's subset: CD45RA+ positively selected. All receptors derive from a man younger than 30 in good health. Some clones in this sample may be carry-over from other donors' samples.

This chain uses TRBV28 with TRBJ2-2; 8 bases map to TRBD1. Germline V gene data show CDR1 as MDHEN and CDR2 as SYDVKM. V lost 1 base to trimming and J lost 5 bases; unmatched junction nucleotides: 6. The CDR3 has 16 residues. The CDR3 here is CASSLSWTGRTGELFF. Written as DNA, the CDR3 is TGTGCCAGCAGTTTATCTTGGACAGGGCGAACCGGGGAGCTGTTTTTT.

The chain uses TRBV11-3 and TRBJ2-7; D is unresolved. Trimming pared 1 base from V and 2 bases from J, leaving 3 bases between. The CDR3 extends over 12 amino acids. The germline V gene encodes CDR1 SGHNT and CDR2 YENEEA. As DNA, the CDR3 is TGTGCCAGCAGCTTAGGGACCTACGAGCAGTACTTC. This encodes CASSLGTYEQYF.

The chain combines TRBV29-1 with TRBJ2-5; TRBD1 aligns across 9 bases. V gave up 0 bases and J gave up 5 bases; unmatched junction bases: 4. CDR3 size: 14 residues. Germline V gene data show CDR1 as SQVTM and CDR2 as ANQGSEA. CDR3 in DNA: TGCAGCGTTGAAGATATGACAGGGGGGGAGACCCAGTACTTC. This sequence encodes CSVEDMTGGETQYF.

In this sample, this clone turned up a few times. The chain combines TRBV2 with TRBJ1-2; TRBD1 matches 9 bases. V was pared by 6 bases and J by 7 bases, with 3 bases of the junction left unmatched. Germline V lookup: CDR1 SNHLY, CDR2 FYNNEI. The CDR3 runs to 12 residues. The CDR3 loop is CASRQGALGYTF. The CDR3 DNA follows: TGTGCCAGCAGACAGGGGGCTCTTGGCTACACCTTC.

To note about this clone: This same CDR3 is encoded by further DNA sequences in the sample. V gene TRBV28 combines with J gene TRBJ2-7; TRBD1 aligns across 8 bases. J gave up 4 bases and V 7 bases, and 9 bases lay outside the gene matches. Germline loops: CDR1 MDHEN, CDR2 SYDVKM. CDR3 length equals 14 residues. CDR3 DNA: TGTGCCAGCAATCTGGCAGGGGGCGTTTACGAGCAGTACTTC. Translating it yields CASNLAGGVYEQYF.

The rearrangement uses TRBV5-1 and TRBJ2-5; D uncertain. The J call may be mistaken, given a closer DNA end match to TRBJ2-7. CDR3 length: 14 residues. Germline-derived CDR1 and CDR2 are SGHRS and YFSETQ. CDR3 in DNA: TGCGCCAGCAGCCTTCCCGAAGGTTCCTACGAGCAGTACTTC. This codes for CASSLPEGSYEQYF.

The CDR3 DNA reads as TGTGCCAGCAGCTTGAGGGGACAGGGGGCGAGTGAGCAGTTCTTC. Amino acid sequence: CASSLRGQGASEQFF. This chain uses TRBV11-2 with TRBJ2-1; 12 bases align to TRBD1. The trim removed 3 bases at V and 9 bases at J, leaving 6 bases unmatched. Germline CDR1 reads SGHAT; CDR2 reads FQNNGV. The CDR3 has 15 amino acids.

The CDR3 loop reads CASRVSGANVLTF. The CDR3 DNA sequence: TGTGCCAGCAGGGTCTCTGGGGCCAACGTCCTGACTTTC. This sequence joins TRBV11-2 and TRBJ2-6; D is uncertain. V was clipped by 6 bases and J by 0 bases, with 3 bases between them. Germline loops: CDR1 SGHAT, CDR2 FQNNGV. The CDR3 runs 13 residues. Supplemented by reference TRBV11-2 and TRBJ2-6, the full variable domain reads EAGVAQSPRYKIIEKRQSVAFWCNPISGHATLYWYQQILGQGPKLLIQFQNNGVVDDSQLPKDRFSAERLKGVDSTLKIQPAKLEDSAVYLCASRVSGANVLTFGAGSRLTVL.

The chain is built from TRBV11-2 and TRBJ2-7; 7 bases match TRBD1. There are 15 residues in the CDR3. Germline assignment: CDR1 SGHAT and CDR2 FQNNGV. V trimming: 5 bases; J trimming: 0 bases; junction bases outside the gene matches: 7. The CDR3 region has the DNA TGTGCCAGCAGCCCCGGACAGGCGCCCTCCTACGAGCAGTACTTC. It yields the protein CASSPGQAPSYEQYF.

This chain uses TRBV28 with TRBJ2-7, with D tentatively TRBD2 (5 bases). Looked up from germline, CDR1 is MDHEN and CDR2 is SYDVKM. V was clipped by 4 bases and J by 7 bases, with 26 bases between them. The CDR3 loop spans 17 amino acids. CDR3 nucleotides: TGTGCCAGCAGTTCCCCCGGGGATAGGACTTCCCTCGGGGAGCAGTACTTC. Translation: CASSSPGDRTSLGEQYF.

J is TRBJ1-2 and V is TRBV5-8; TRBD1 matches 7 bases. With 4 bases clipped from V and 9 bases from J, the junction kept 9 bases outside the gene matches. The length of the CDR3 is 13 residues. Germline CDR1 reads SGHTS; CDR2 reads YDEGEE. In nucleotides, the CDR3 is TGTGCCAGCAGCCCCTACCGGACAGGTCGCTACACCTTC. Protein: CASSPYRTGRYTF.

In nucleotides, the CDR3 is TGTGCCAGCAGTTCAAGCAGGAACTCCTACGAGCAGTACTTC. As protein: CASSSSRNSYEQYF. The genes are TRBV27 and TRBJ2-7; D unresolved. V was shortened by 4 bases and J by 0 bases, with 10 bases between the two germline ends. CDR3 size: 14 residues. Germline CDR1 MNHEY, CDR2 SMNVEV (reference sequence).

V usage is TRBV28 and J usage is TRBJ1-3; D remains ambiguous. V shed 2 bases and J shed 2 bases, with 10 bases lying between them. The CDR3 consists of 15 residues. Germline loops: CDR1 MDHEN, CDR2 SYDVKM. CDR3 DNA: TGTGCCAGCAGTTTAGTCGGAGGGACTGGAAACACCATATATTTT. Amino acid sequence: CASSLVGGTGNTIYF.

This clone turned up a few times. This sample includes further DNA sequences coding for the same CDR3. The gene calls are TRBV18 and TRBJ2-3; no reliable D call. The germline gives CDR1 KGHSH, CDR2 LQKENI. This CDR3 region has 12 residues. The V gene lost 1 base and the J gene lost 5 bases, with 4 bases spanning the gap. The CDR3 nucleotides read TGTGCCAGCTCACCACGGGGAGATACGCAGTATTTT. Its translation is CASSPRGDTQYF. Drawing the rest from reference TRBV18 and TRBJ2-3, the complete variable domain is NAGVMQNPRHLVRRRGQEARLRCSPMKGHSHVYWYRQLPEEGLKFMVYLQKENIIDESGMPKERFSAEFPKEGPSILRIQQVVRGDSAAYFCASSPRGDTQYFGPGTRLTVL.

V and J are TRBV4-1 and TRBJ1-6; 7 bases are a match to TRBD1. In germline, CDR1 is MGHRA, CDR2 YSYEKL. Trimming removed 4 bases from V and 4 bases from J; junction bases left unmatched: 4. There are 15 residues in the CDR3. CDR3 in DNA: TGCGCCAGCAGCCCAGGGACAGTGTATAATTCACCCCTCCACTTT. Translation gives CASSPGTVYNSPLHF.